These 10 T cell receptor beta chains were all obtained from the same sample, sequenced in a study of OX40 agonist ivuxolimab in advanced cancers. Method: immunoSEQ multiplex PCR; TCRdb's copy keeps in-frame clones and lacks some. This sample has about 80,000 clones, with around 83% found just once. The sample in question was CD4+ or CD8+ T cells sorted from blood, obtained in a trial of the OX40 agonist ivuxolimab. The receptors were gathered from an adult with an advanced solid tumor such as melanoma, head and neck, liver or kidney cancer.

The chain recombines TRBV28 with TRBJ1-1; possible D gene TRBD1, 6 bases. Germline-derived CDR1 and CDR2 are MDHEN and SYDVKM. Between the trimmed V and J ends, which lost 4 bases and 2 bases, there was a span of 11 bases. The CDR3 is 14 amino acids. CDR3 coding DNA: TGTGCCAGCAGTTCCGGGGACACAAACACTGAAGCTTTCTTT. Translation gives CASSSGDTNTEAFF.

The DNA for the CDR3 is TGCGCCAGCAGCTTGAGCGATGCTGGGGCCAACGTCCTGACTTTC. As protein: CASSLSDAGANVLTF. This chain links TRBV5-1 with TRBJ2-6; D gene uncertain. Germline V gene sequence: CDR1 SGHRS, CDR2 YFSETQ. CDR3 size: 15 residues. Deletions cut 1 base from V and 2 bases from J, with 7 bases between. Variable domain in full (rest from reference TRBV5-1 and TRBJ2-6): KAGVTQTPRYLIKTRGQQVTLSCSPISGHRSVSWYQQTPGQGLQFLFEYFSETQRNKGNFPGRFSGRQFSNSRSEMNVSTLELGDSALYLCASSLSDAGANVLTFGAGSRLTVL.

This rearrangement joins TRBV28 to TRBJ1-1; no clear D. CDR1 MDHEN and CDR2 SYDVKM come from the germline V gene. The CDR3 sequence is 12 residues long. The germline V and J ends were trimmed by 2 bases and 8 bases, with 9 bases remaining between them. The CDR3 DNA reads as TGTGCCAGCAGTTTAATGACAACAGAAGCTTTCTTT. Translated: CASSLMTTEAFF.

The V gene is TRBV7-8, the J gene TRBJ2-5; 9 nucleotides align to TRBD1. The CDR3 totals 14 residues. The V and J ends lost 0 bases and 6 bases, in that order; junction bases with no gene match: 2. Germline loops: CDR1 SGHVS, CDR2 FQNEAQ. DNA for the CDR3: TGTGCCAGCAGCTTAGCGGGACAGGGAAAGACCCAGTACTTC. This encodes CASSLAGQGKTQYF.

V gene TRBV28 combines with J gene TRBJ1-5, with 7 bases lining up with TRBD1. Germline CDR1 and CDR2: MDHEN and SYDVKM. The CDR3 extends over 14 amino acids. Germline trimming cut 2 bases from V and 7 bases from J; bases unmatched to any gene: 5. Here the CDR3 reads CASSLTGVRQPQHF. The CDR3 coding sequence is TGTGCCAGCAGTTTAACAGGGGTGCGGCAGCCCCAGCATTTT.

V is TRBV7-2 and J is TRBJ1-5; a possible D gene is TRBD1 (6 bases). Germline CDR1 and CDR2: SGHTA and FQGNSA. The germline V and J ends were trimmed by 1 base and 0 bases, with 7 bases remaining between them. The CDR3 extends over 15 amino acids. This CDR3 is CASSLEGGSNQPQHF. The CDR3 DNA sequence: TGTGCCAGCAGCTTAGAAGGGGGTAGCAATCAGCCCCAGCATTTT.

The chain carries TRBV11-3 and TRBJ2-2; 9 positions agree with TRBD1. Germline values: CDR1 SGHNT, CDR2 YENEEA. The CDR3 contains 15 residues. V was clipped by 2 bases and J by 6 bases; unmatched bases: 4. In DNA, the CDR3 is TGTGCCAGCAGCTTACTACAGGGGGCATCCGGGGAGCTGTTTTTT. Residues: CASSLLQGASGELFF.

The chain uses TRBV19 and TRBJ1-2; 7 bases map to TRBD1. From germline, CDR1 is LNHDA and CDR2 SQIVND (reference sequence). This CDR3 spans 13 amino acids. V gave up 7 bases and J gave up 2 bases; unmatched junction bases: 4. In nucleotides, the CDR3 is TGTGCCAGTACCATCAGGGGGAACTATGGCTACACCTTC. Translation gives CASTIRGNYGYTF.

This clone has only a few counts. This sequence joins TRBV6-6 and TRBJ1-6; TRBD1 aligns across 12 bases. J was trimmed by 7 bases and V by 6 bases; bases with no gene match: 7. The germline CDR1 and CDR2 sequences are MNHNY and SVGAGI (reference sequence). The CDR3 contains 16 residues. This chain's CDR3 is CASSPGQGARNSPLHF. The CDR3 coding sequence is TGTGCCAGCAGCCCGGGACAGGGGGCTAGGAATTCACCCCTCCACTTT.

This chain links TRBV5-3 with TRBJ2-7, with D perhaps TRBD2 (6 bases). TRBV5-3 is an open reading frame, and its role is uncertain. V was cut by 4 bases and J by 0 bases, with 20 bases left in between. The CDR3 sequence is 17 residues long. The CDR3 DNA is TGTGCCAGAAGCCTGGAGGGCAGGACACCCTCCTCCTACGAGCAGTACTTC. Translation: CARSLEGRTPSSYEQYF.